This T cell receptor (beta chain) was sequenced during a study of T cells in pancreatic ductal adenocarcinoma (TCRdb year 2017). With respect to the entire study: The work assessed suppressive cells as well as CD8+ T cells infiltrating resected pancreatic ductal adenocarcinoma, measuring their numbers, locations, and properties, in order to shed light on the adaptive T-cell response that occurs naturally. Overall study outcomes, separate from this receptor: T-cell clonality did not differ significantly between tumor and blood, with mean clonality approximately 0.11 in tumors and 0.065 to 0.09 in blood. Since most people with pancreatic cancer show up with disease that cannot be operated on, the resected cohort was biased toward the minority who had early-stage disease. Comparisons of clonality between tumor and blood may be biased toward lower diversity because tumors are enriched in CD45RO+ effector T cells rather than naive T cells. Compared with tumor samples, blood samples had more total productive templates and 7.5 to 9-fold more unique clonotypes.

Pancreatic ductal adenocarcinoma patients who had undergone surgery without neoadjuvant therapy were selected. After peripheral blood was drawn into heparin tubes, PBMCs were separated on a histopaque density gradient and then cryopreserved in around 10% DMSO. Using the DNeasy Blood and Tissue Kit along with Proteinase K and RNase treatment, genomic DNA was extracted from over 5 PBMC specimens and roughly nine flash-frozen tumor specimens. The immunoSEQ hsTCRB kit was used to amplify TCR beta CDR3 regions from genomic DNA. High-throughput TRB CDR3 sequencing was performed on an Illumina HiSeq system. On the study's bioinformatics: The immunoSEQ software was used to analyze the sequencing reads, and any nonproductive sequences containing premature stops or frame-shifts were left out. Repertoire clonality was computed as one minus Shannon entropy normalized by log2 of the number of unique productive sequences. TCRdb took this table from immuneACCESS and kept in-frame rearrangements with V and J called. Such tables lack part of the clones; where checked against another copy, unresolved V genes explain under half of the gap, and the rest is unexplained. The DNA gave D and trimming, while V, J and clone size come from that table. This sample holds more than 85,000 clones; roughly 96% were observed only once. The biggest ten clones account for around 3.2% of the sample.

Comment on this clone: Its antigen is not yet known. Per-nucleotide qualities are absent, and no much larger clonotype sits a single base away.

The CDR3 runs 16 amino acids, cysteine and phenylalanine included. The retained sequence is limited to the CDR3, 48 bases, with the frame set at the first base. V and J are trimmed by 2 bases and 1 base, and the gene matches miss 7 bases of the junction. CDR1 is given as SGHKS and CDR2 as YYEKEE, both from the germline V gene (reference sequence). The sample taken for sequencing was PBMCs. Recombination connected TRBV5-5 to TRBJ2-7; 9 of the junction bases match TRBD1. The origin of this receptor is a human donor with pancreatic ductal adenocarcinoma. DNA sequence: TGTGCCAGCAGCTTAACAGGGGGCGGTATATCCTACGAGCAGTACTTC. It specifies CASSLTGGGISYEQYF.